This TCR beta chain came from a study of cytomegalovirus exposure and HLA in healthy donors. TCRdb's table, derived via immunoSEQ multiplex PCR, lists solely in-frame clones and lacks some. The profile shows around 60,000 clones, approximately 96% of them singletons. Germline V gives CDR1 MDHEN, CDR2 SYDVKM. The CDR3 runs to 15 residues. With V trimmed by 4 bases and J by 5 bases, 6 bases remained unmatched. The genes are TRBV28 and TRBJ2-2; 8 bases agree with TRBD1. This TCR came from a man in his late teens or twenties in good health and CMV-seropositive. Input material: PBMCs. The CDR3 region is CASSSDRAGTGELFF. CDR3 coding DNA: TGTGCCAGCAGTTCGGACAGGGCAGGGACCGGGGAGCTGTTTTTT.